The clone carrying this T cell receptor beta chain has just a few counts. This specimen comes from a study of T cells after yellow fever vaccination. V lost 1 base and J 4 bases, leaving 7 bases between the germline ends. CDR3 length: 14 residues. Germline V lookup: CDR1 SGHTA, CDR2 FQGNSA. Each CDR3 protein gets one entry after TCRdb re-called the 5' RACE reads with MiXCR. Of a few hundred thousand distinct CDR3 sequences listed, around 4.3% are singletons. This sequence was found in a man aged 18 to 35 who received the YFV17D yellow fever vaccine. This chain joins TRBV7-2 and TRBJ2-2; unclear D gene. Source: PBMCs, taken 15 days after the yellow fever booster vaccination. The CDR3 loop is CASSLGVSTGELFF. The DNA for the CDR3 is TGTGCCAGCAGCTTAGGAGTTTCCACCGGGGAGCTGTTTTTT.